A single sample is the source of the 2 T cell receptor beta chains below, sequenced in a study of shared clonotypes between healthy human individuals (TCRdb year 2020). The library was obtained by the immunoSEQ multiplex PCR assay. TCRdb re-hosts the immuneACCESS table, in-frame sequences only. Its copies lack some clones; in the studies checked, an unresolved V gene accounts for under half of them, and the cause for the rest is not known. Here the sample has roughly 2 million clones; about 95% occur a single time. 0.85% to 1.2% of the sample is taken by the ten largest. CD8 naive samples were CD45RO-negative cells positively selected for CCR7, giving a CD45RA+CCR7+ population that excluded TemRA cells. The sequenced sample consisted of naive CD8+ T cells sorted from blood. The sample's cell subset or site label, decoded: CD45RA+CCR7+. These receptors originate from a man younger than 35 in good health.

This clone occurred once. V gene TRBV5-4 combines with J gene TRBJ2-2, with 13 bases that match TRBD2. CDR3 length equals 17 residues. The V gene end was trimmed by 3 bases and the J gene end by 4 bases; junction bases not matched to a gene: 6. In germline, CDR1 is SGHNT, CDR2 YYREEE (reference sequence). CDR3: CASSSGLAGASTGELFF. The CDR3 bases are TGTGCCAGCAGCTCCGGACTAGCGGGGGCGAGCACCGGGGAGCTGTTTTTT.

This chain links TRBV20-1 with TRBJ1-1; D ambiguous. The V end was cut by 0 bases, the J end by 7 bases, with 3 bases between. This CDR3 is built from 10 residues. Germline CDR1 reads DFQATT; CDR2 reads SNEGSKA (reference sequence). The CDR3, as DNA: TGCAGTGCTAGAGATGTTGAAGCTTTCTTT. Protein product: CSARDVEAFF.